This record looks at one TCR beta chain sequence and its context. Antigen: not known. This sample was taken from a study of persistence of HIV-infected CD4 T cells. This was the immunoSEQ version 4 assay in survey mode. Libraries were prepared by immunoSEQ multiplex PCR; TCRdb keeps only in-frame clonotypes and omits some of them. The sample contains approximately 32,000 clones, 80% to 90% of which appear only once. Study observations and caveats: CMV- and Gag-responding cells had lower TCRbeta richness than CD3/CD28-responding cells.

The CDR3 is made up of 13 amino acids. Germline CDR1 and CDR2: SGHRS and YFSETQ. The V end was cut by 4 bases, the J end by 7 bases, with 11 bases between. The stimulus was an HIV-1 Gag 15-mer peptide pool, 0.95 to 1 ug/peptide/mL. CD40L/CD69 double-negative CD45RO-high memory CD4+ T cells were collected. Donors were HIV-1-infected adults who began suppressive ART during chronic infection. The chain joins TRBV5-1 to TRBJ1-4; unclear D gene. The source material was CD4+ T cells sorted from PBMCs after roughly 18-hour stimulation, sampled from a patient who received antiretroviral therapy. This sequence was found in an adult woman with HIV who was CMV-seropositive. In DNA, the CDR3 is TGCGCCAGCAGCGATCTAAACAGTGAAAAACTGTTTTTT. It translates to CASSDLNSEKLFF.